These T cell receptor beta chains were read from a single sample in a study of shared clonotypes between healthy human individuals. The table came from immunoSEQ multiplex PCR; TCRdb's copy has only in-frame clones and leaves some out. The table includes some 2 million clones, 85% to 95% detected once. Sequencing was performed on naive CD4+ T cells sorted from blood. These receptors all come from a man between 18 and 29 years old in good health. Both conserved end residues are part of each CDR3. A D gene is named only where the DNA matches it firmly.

CASSPTWGSGAFEQYF,TRBJ2-7,TRBV4-1,TRBD2
CAWSVARPSGHNEQFF,TRBJ2-1,TRBV30,TRBD2
CASSPGGFYEQYF,TRBJ2-7,TRBV7-2,TRBD2
CASSSIILQGSPYEQYF,TRBJ2-7,TRBV7-8,-
CASSTGQGLFEKLFF,TRBJ1-4,TRBV9,TRBD1
CSASILYEQYF,TRBJ2-7,TRBV20-1,-
CASSQGQGGTEAFF,TRBJ1-1,TRBV11-1,TRBD1
CAWSKLTSTDTQYF,TRBJ2-3,TRBV30,-
CASSLGSGETQYF,TRBJ2-5,TRBV7-2,-
CSVEADTPNQPQHF,TRBJ1-5,TRBV29-1,-
CASSSGGGYEQYF,TRBJ2-7,TRBV5-8,TRBD2
CASSLINTQYF,TRBJ2-3,TRBV7-2,-
CASSPGGLQNTEAFF,TRBJ1-1,TRBV5-1,-
CASSLDPWRAEKLFF,TRBJ1-4,TRBV5-6,-
CASSNPAYAVGEKAFF,TRBJ1-1,TRBV7-9,-
CASSEAGTGNLFGNTIYF,TRBJ1-3,TRBV6-1,TRBD1
CASSPPKNTEAFF,TRBJ1-1,TRBV28,-
CASSIGTPYEQYF,TRBJ2-7,TRBV19,-
CASSEATGTNEKLFF,TRBJ1-4,TRBV2,-
CASSVAGTGSTDTQYF,TRBJ2-3,TRBV19,TRBD1
CASSESNTIYF,TRBJ1-3,TRBV10-2,-
CASSSAGGLNYGYTF,TRBJ1-2,TRBV7-9,TRBD1
CASTDSGSSYEQYF,TRBJ2-7,TRBV7-9,TRBD2
CASSSPQGAYEQYF,TRBJ2-7,TRBV5-1,-
CASSPPSEGGEQFF,TRBJ2-1,TRBV18,-
CASSPIRRAGVGGYTF,TRBJ1-2,TRBV27,-
CASRGSGVGTQYF,TRBJ2-5,TRBV28,-
CASSESTSGRTDTQYF,TRBJ2-3,TRBV10-1,TRBD2
CASSDRGWYEQYF,TRBJ2-7,TRBV6-1,TRBD1
CASSLYSGALSYEQYF,TRBJ2-7,TRBV7-2,-
CASSLRGYNEQFF,TRBJ2-1,TRBV28,-
CASSSRMNTGELFF,TRBJ2-2,TRBV7-9,-
CASSWGLADDTDTQYF,TRBJ2-3,TRBV5-8,TRBD2
CASRPIPSGSPAEQFF,TRBJ2-1,TRBV19,TRBD2
CASSGERSYEQYF,TRBJ2-7,TRBV10-2,-
CASGINQPQHF,TRBJ1-5,TRBV12-5,-
CASSLLQTNEKLFF,TRBJ1-4,TRBV7-9,-
CASSDRTVHEQFF,TRBJ2-1,TRBV2,-
CASNILGVPEAFF,TRBJ1-1,TRBV5-5,-
CASSVGTSGSFYNEQFF,TRBJ2-1,TRBV9,TRBD2
CASSQYIGLERASEQFF,TRBJ2-1,TRBV14,-
CASSFGGRAQETQYF,TRBJ2-5,TRBV5-4,TRBD2
CASSQTQGGETQYF,TRBJ2-5,TRBV13,-
CASIPPGVMNTEAFF,TRBJ1-1,TRBV6-5,-
CASSYGTSVYNEQFF,TRBJ2-1,TRBV5-4,TRBD2
CASSELGGGTQYF,TRBJ2-3,TRBV2,TRBD2
CASSPLAGADNEQFF,TRBJ2-1,TRBV6-6,TRBD2
CASSSSRGNGYTF,TRBJ1-2,TRBV11-1,-
CASSLTGGVTEAFF,TRBJ1-1,TRBV5-1,TRBD1